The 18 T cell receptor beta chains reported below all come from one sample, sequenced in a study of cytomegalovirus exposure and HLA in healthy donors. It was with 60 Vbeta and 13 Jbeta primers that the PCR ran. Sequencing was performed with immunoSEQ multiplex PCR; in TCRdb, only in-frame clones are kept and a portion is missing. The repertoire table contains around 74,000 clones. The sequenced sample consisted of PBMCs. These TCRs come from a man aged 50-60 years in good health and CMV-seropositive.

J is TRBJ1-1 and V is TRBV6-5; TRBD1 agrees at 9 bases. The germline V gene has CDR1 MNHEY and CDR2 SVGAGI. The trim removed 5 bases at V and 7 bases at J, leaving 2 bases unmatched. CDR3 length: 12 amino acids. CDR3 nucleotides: TGTGCCAGCAGTACAGGGGGCTTTGAAGCTTTCTTT. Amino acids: CASSTGGFEAFF.

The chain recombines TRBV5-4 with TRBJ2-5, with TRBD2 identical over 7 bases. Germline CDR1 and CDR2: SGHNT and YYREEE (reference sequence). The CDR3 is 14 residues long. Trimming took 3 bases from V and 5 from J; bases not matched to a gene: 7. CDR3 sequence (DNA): TGTGCCAGCAGCTCGGGACTATCTCTTGAGACCCAGTACTTC. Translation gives CASSSGLSLETQYF.

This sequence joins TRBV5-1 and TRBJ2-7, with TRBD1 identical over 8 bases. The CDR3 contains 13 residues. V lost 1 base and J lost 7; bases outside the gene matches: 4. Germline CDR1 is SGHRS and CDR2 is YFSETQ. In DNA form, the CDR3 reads TGCGCCAGCAGCTTGTACAGGGGGTGGGAGCAGTACTTC. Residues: CASSLYRGWEQYF.

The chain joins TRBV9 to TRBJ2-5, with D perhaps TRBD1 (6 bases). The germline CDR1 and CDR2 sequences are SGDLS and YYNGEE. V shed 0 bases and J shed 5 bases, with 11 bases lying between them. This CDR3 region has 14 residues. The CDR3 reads CASSVGGGLETQYF. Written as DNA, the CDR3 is TGTGCCAGCAGCGTAGGTGGGGGCCTCGAGACCCAGTACTTC.

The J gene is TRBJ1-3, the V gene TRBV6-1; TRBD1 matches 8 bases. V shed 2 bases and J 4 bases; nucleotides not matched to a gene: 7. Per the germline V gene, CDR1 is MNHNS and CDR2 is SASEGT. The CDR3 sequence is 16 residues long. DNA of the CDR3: TGTGCCAGCAGTGAATTGCAGGGGGCATCAGGAAACACCATATATTTT. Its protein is CASSELQGASGNTIYF.

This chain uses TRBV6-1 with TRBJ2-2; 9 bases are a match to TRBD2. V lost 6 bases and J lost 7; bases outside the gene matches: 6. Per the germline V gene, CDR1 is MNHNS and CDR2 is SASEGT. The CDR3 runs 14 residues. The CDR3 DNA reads TGTGCCAGCAGCCCGGGACTAGCCGGCGGGGAGCTGTTTTTT. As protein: CASSPGLAGGELFF.

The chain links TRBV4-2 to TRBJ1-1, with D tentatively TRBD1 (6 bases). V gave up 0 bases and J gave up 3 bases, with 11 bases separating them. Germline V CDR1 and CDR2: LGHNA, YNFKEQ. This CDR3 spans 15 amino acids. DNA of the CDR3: TGTGCCAGCAGCCAAGAAACAGAGGGGGACACTGAAGCTTTCTTT. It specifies CASSQETEGDTEAFF.

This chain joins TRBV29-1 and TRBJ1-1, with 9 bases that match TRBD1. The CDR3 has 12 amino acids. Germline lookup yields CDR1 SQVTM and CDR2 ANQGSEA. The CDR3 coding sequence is TGCAGTGCCTCCGGGACAGGGAATGCGGCTTTCTTT. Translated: CSASGTGNAAFF.

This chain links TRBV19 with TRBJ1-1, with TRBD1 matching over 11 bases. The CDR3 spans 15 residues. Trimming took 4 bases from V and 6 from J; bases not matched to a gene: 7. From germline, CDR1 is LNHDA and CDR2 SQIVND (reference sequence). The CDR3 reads CASSTEPDRGPEAFF. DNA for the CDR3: TGTGCCAGTAGTACGGAACCGGACAGGGGGCCTGAAGCTTTCTTT.

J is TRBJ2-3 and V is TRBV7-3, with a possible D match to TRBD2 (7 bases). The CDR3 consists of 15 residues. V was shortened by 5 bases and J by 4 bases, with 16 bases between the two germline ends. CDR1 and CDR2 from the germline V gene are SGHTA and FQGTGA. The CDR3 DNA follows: TGTGCCAGCAGCCCAGGAGGGGGGGCCTCAGATACGCAGTATTTT. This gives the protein CASSPGGGASDTQYF.

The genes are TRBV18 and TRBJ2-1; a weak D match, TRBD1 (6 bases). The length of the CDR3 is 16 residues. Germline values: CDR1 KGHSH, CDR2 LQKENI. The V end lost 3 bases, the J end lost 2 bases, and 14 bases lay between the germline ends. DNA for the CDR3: TGTGCCAGCTCACCTTGGGCAGGGGCACCCTACAATGAGCAGTTCTTC. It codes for CASSPWAGAPYNEQFF. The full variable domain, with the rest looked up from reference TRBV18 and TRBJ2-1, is NAGVMQNPRHLVRRRGQEARLRCSPMKGHSHVYWYRQLPEEGLKFMVYLQKENIIDESGMPKERFSAEFPKEGPSILRIQQVVRGDSAAYFCASSPWAGAPYNEQFFGPGTRLTVL.

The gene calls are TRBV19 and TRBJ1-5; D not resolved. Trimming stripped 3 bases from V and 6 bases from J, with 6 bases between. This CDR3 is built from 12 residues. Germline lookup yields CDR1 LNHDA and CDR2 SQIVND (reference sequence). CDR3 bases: TGTGCCAGTAGTATTAATTTTCAGCCCCAGCATTTT. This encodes CASSINFQPQHF.

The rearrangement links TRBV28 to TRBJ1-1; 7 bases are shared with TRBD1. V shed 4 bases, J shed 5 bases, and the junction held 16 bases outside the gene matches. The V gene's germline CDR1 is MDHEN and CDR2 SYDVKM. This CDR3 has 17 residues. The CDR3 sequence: CASSSPRGHEGKTEAFF. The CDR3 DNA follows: TGTGCCAGCAGTTCCCCGAGGGGGCACGAGGGGAAAACTGAAGCTTTCTTT.

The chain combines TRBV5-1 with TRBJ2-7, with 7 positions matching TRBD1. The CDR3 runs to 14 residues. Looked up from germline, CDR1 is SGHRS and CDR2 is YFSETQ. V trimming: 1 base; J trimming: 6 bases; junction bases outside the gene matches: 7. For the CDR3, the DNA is TGCGCCAGCAGCTTGTCGACAGGGTTGAGCGAGCAGTACTTC. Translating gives CASSLSTGLSEQYF.

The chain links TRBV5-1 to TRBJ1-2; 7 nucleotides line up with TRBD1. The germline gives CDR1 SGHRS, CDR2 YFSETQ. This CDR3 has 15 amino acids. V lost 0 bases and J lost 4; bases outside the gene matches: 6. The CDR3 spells CASSLEEGAAYGYTF. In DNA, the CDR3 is TGCGCCAGCAGCTTGGAGGAGGGGGCGGCCTATGGCTACACCTTC.

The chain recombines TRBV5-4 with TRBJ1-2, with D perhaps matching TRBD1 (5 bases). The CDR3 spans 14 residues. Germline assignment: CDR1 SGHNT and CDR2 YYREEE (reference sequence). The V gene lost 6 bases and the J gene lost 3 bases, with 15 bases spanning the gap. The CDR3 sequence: CASTRGGGDYGYTF. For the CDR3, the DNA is TGTGCCAGCACCCGGGGGGGAGGGGACTATGGCTACACCTTC.

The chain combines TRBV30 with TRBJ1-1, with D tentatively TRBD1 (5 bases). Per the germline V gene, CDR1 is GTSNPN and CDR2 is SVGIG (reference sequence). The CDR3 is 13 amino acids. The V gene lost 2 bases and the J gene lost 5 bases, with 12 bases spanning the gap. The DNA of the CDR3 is TGTGCCTGGAGTACAGATCGGGGGACTGAAGCTTTCTTT. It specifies CAWSTDRGTEAFF.

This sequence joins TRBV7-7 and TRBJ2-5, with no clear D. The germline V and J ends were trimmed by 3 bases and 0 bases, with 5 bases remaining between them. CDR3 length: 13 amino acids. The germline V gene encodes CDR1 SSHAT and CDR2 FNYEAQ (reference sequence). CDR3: CASSFRDQETQYF. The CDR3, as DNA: TGTGCCAGCAGCTTCCGGGACCAAGAGACCCAGTACTTC.